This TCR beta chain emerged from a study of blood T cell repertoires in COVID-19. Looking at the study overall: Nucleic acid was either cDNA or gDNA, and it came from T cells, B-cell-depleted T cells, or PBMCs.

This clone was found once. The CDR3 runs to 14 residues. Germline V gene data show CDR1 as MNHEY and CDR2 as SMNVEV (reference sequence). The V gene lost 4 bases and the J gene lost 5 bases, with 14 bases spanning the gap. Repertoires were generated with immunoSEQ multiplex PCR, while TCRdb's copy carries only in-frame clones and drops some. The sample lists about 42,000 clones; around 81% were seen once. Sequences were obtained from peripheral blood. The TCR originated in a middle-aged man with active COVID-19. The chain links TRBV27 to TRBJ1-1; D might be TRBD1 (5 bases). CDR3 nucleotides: TGTGCCAGCAGTTCCCTGGGTGGGGGGACTGAAGCTTTCTTT. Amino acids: CASSSLGGGTEAFF.